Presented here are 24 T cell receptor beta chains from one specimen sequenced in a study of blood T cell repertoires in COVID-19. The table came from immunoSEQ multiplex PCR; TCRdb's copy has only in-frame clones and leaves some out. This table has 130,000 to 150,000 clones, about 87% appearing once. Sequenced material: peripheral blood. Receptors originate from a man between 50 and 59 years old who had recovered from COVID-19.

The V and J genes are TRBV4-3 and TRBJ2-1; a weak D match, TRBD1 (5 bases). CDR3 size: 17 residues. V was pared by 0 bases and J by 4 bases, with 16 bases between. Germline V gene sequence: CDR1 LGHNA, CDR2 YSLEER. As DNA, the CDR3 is TGCGCCAGCAGCCAAGAATTGGCGCGGACACTGTACAATGAGCAGTTCTTC. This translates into CASSQELARTLYNEQFF.

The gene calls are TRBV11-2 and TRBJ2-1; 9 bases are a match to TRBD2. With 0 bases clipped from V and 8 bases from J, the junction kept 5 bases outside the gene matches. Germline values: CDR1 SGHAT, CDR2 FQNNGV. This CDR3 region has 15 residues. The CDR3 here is CASSLDAGGVYEQFF. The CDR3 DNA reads TGTGCCAGCAGCTTAGACGCGGGGGGGGTGTATGAGCAGTTCTTC. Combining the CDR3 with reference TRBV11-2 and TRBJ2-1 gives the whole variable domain EAGVAQSPRYKIIEKRQSVAFWCNPISGHATLYWYQQILGQGPKLLIQFQNNGVVDDSQLPKDRFSAERLKGVDSTLKIQPAKLEDSAVYLCASSLDAGGVYEQFFGPGTRLTVL.

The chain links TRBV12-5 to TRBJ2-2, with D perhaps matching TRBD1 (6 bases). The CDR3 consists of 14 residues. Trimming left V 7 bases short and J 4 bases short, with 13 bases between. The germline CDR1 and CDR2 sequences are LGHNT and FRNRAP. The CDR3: CASAPRGFTGELFF. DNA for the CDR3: TGTGCTAGTGCCCCGAGGGGGTTCACCGGGGAGCTGTTTTTT.

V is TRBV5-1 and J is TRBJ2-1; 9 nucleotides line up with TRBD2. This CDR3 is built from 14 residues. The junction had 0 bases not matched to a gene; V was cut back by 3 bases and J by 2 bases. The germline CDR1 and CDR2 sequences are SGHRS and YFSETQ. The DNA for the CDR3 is TGCGCCAGCAGCTCTAGCGGGGCCTACAATGAGCAGTTCTTC. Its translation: CASSSSGAYNEQFF.

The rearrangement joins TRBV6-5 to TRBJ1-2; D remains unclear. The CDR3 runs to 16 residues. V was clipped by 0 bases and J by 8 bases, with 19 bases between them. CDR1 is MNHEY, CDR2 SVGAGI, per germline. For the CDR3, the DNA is TGTGCCAGCAGTTACTCGGGGAGGAGGTCTGATAAAGGCTACACCTTC. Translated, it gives CASSYSGRRSDKGYTF.

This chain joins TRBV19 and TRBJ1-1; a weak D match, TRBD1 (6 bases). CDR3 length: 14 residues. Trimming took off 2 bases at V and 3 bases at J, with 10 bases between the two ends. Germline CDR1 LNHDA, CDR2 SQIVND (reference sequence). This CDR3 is CASSILPGDTEAFF. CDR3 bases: TGTGCCAGTAGTATATTACCAGGGGACACTGAAGCTTTCTTT.

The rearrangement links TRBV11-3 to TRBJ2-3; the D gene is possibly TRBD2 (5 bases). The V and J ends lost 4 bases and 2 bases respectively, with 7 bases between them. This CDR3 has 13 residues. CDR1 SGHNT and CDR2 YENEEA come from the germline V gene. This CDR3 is CASSSGLTDTQYF. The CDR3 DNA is TGTGCCAGCAGCTCTGGACTCACAGATACGCAGTATTTT. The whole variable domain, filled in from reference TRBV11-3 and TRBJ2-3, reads EAGVVQSPRYKIIEKKQPVAFWCNPISGHNTLYWYLQNLGQGPELLIRYENEEAVDDSQLPKDRFSAERLKGVDSTLKIQPAELGDSAVYLCASSSGLTDTQYFGPGTRLTVL.

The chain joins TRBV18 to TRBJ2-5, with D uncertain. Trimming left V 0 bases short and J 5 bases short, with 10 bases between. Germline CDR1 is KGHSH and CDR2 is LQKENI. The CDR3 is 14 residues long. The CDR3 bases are TGTGCCAGCTCACCACCGACAAACGACGAGACCCAGTACTTC. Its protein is CASSPPTNDETQYF.

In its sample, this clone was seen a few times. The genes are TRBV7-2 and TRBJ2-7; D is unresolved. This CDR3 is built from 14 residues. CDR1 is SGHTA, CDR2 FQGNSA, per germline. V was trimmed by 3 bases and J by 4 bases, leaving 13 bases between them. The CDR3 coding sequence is TGTGCCAGCAGCTTTACCGGTGAACCTTACGAGCAGTACTTC. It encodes CASSFTGEPYEQYF.

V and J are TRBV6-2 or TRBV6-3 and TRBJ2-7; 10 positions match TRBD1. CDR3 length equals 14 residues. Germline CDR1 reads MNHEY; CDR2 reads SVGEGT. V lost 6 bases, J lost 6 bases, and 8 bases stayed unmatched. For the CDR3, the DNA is TGTGCCAGCAGCGGCAGGGGACAGGGGTTCGAGCAGTACTTC. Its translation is CASSGRGQGFEQYF.

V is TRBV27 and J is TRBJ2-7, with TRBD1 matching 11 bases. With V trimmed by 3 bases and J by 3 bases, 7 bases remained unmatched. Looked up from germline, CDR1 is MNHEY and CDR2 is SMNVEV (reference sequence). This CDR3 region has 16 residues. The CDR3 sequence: CASSLLIGTGGYEQYF. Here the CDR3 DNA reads TGTGCCAGCAGTTTGCTAATTGGGACAGGGGGCTACGAGCAGTACTTC.

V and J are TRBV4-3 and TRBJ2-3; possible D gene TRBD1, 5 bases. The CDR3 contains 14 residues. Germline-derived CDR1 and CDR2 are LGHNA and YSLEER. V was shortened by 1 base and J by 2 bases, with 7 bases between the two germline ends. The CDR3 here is CASSQAGPTDTQYF. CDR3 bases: TGCGCCAGCAGCCAAGCAGGGCCCACAGATACGCAGTATTTT.

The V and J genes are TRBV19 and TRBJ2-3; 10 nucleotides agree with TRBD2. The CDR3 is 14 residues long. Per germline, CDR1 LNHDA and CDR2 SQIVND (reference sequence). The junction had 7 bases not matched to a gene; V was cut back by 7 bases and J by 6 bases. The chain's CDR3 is CASNPGLASDTQYF. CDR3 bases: TGTGCCAGTAACCCGGGACTAGCGTCTGATACGCAGTATTTT.

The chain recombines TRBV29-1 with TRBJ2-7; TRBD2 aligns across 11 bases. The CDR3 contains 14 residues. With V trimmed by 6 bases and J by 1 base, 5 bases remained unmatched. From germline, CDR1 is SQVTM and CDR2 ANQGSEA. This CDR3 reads CSVKLAGVSYEQYF. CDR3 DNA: TGCAGCGTCAAACTAGCGGGGGTATCCTACGAGCAGTACTTC.

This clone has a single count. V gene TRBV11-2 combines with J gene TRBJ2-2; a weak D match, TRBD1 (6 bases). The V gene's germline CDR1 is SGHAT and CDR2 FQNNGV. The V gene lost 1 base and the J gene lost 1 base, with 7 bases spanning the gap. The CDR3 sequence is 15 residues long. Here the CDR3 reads CASSLGTVNTGELFF. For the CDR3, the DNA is TGTGCCAGCAGCTTAGGGACAGTGAACACCGGGGAGCTGTTTTTT.

The CDR3 protein is CASSPRTDNNYGYTF. The CDR3 DNA reads TGTGCCAGCAGCCCCCGGACAGACAACAACTATGGCTACACCTTC. The gene calls are TRBV11-2 and TRBJ1-2; weak D call: TRBD1 (6 bases). Trimming cost V 5 bases and J 2 bases, with 15 bases left between them. CDR3 length equals 15 residues. From germline, CDR1 is SGHAT and CDR2 FQNNGV.

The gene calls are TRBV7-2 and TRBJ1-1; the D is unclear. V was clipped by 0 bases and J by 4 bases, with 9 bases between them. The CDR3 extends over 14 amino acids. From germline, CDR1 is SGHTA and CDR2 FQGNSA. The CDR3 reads CASSLARGITEAFF. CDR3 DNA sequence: TGTGCCAGCAGCTTAGCGCGGGGTATCACTGAAGCTTTCTTT.

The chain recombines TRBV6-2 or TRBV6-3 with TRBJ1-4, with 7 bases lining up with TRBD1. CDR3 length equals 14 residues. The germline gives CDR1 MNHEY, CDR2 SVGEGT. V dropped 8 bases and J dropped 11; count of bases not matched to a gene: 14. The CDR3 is CASCPGGSSGKLFF. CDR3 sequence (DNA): TGTGCCAGCTGCCCAGGGGGAAGTTCGGGGAAACTGTTTTTT.

The CDR3 sequence is CASSVGQGAQFF. The DNA of the CDR3 is TGCGCCAGCAGCGTGGGACAGGGGGCACAGTTCTTC. The rearrangement uses TRBV5-1 and TRBJ2-1, with 12 bases matching TRBD1. The CDR3 extends over 12 amino acids. After removal of 4 bases from V and 13 bases from J, the junction contained 3 bases not matched to a gene. Germline-derived CDR1 and CDR2 are SGHRS and YFSETQ.

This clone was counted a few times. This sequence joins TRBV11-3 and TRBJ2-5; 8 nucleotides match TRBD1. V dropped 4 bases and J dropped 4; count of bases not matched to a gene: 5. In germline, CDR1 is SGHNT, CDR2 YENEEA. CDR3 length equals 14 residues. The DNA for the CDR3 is TGTGCCAGCAGCTCTGGACAGGGTCCAGAGACCCAGTACTTC. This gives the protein CASSSGQGPETQYF.

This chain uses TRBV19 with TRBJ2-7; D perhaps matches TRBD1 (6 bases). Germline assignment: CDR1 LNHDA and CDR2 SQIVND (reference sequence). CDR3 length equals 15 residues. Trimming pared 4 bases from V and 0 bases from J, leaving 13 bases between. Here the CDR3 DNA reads TGTGCCAGTAGTAGCCCGGGACATAGCTCCTACGAGCAGTACTTC. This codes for CASSSPGHSSYEQYF. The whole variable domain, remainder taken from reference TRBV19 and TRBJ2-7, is DGGITQSPKYLFRKEGQNVTLSCEQNLNHDAMYWYRQDPGQGLRLIYYSQIVNDFQKGDIAEGYSVSREKKESFPLTVTSAQKNPTAFYLCASSSPGHSSYEQYFGPGTRLTVT.

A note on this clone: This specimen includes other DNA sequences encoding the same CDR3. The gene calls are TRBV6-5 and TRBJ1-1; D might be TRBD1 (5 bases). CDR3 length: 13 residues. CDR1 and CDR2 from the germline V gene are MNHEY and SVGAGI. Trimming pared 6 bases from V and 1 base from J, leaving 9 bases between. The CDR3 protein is CASRRTGNTEAFF. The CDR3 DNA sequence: TGTGCCAGCAGACGAACAGGGAACACTGAAGCTTTCTTT.

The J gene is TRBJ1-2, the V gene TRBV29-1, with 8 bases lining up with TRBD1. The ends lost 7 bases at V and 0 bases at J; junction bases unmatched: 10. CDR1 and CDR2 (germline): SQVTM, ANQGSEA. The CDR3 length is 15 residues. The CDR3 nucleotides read TGCAGCGCTTTCCCGGGACAGGACCCTAACTATGGCTACACCTTC. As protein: CSAFPGQDPNYGYTF.

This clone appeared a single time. The CDR3 DNA reads TGTGCCAGCAGTTACGATGAGACTGAAGCTTTCTTT. Protein product: CASSYDETEAFF. The chain carries TRBV6-6 and TRBJ1-1, with D unresolved. V shed 2 bases and J shed 5 bases, with 6 bases lying between them. CDR3 size: 12 residues. Germline lookup yields CDR1 MNHNY and CDR2 SVGAGI (reference sequence).